These 23 T cell receptor beta chains originate from one sample sequenced in a study of T cell responses to AZD1222 COVID-19 vaccine. Only in-frame clones appear in the TCRdb table, and some are missing; sequencing was by immunoSEQ multiplex PCR. The sample includes some 120,000 clones, over 75% seen only once; the top ten take approximately 2.5%. Source: peripheral blood, taken on day 0 of AZD1222 vaccination. These TCRs come from an adult in good health.

This clone appeared a single time. The chain has TRBV30 and TRBJ2-3; TRBD1 aligns across 7 bases. The V and J ends lost 3 bases and 2 bases, in that order; junction bases with no gene match: 14. Germline V lookup: CDR1 GTSNPN, CDR2 SVGIG (reference sequence). The CDR3 is 17 residues long. CDR3 coding DNA: TGTGCCTGGAGCAGATCTAGGGACAGTCGCTCCACAGATACGCAGTATTTT. Residues: CAWSRSRDSRSTDTQYF.

The chain combines TRBV3-1 (or the pseudogene TRBV3-2) with TRBJ1-2, with 7 bases fitting TRBD1. V trimming: 0 bases; J trimming: 6 bases; junction bases outside the gene matches: 10. There are 16 residues in the CDR3. CDR1 LGHDT and CDR2 YNNKEL come from the germline V gene (reference sequence). CDR3 DNA: TGTGCCAGCAGCCAAGATCTAGGGGGCCGGGTTAATGGCTACACCTTC. This gives the protein CASSQDLGGRVNGYTF.

The chain recombines TRBV20-1 with TRBJ2-3; 12 bases fit TRBD2. Germline CDR1 reads DFQATT; CDR2 reads SNEGSKA (reference sequence). The CDR3 totals 17 residues. Losses at the gene ends were 3 bases for V and 0 bases for J; bases not matched to a gene: 7. In DNA, the CDR3 is TGCAGTGCTAGTATACTAGCGGGAGGACCGAGCACAGATACGCAGTATTTT. Protein product: CSASILAGGPSTDTQYF.

With respect to this clone: Other DNA sequences in the same sample also yield this CDR3. The chain is built from TRBV30 and TRBJ1-1; D not certain. The V gene's germline CDR1 is GTSNPN and CDR2 SVGIG (reference sequence). This CDR3 is 13 amino acids long. Trimming removed 0 bases at V and 1 base at J, with 6 bases between. CDR3 in amino acids: CAWSVIRNTEAFF. The CDR3 DNA follows: TGTGCCTGGAGTGTCATCAGGAACACTGAAGCTTTCTTT.

Written as DNA, the CDR3 is TGTGCCAGCAGTTTACAACGAGGGATTCCGAATCAGCCCCAGCATTTT. The encoded protein is CASSLQRGIPNQPQHF. V and J are TRBV27 and TRBJ1-5; D gene uncertain. The germline V and J ends were trimmed by 2 bases and 4 bases, with 15 bases remaining between them. Germline assignment: CDR1 MNHEY and CDR2 SMNVEV (reference sequence). This CDR3 has 16 amino acids.

This chain joins TRBV5-1 and TRBJ2-7; possible D gene TRBD2, 6 bases. Trimming removed 0 bases at V and 2 bases at J, with 9 bases between. The CDR3 loop spans 14 amino acids. From germline, CDR1 is SGHRS and CDR2 YFSETQ. The CDR3 sequence is CASSLETRTYEQYF. The CDR3 DNA reads as TGCGCCAGCAGCTTGGAGACTAGAACCTACGAGCAGTACTTC.

The CDR3 here is CASSQEGGRRQKNIQYF. The CDR3 DNA reads TGTGCCAGCAGCCAAGAAGGGGGCAGGCGGCAGAAAAACATTCAGTACTTC. The chain links TRBV14 to TRBJ2-4; TRBD1 aligns across 7 bases. The germline CDR1 and CDR2 sequences are SGHDN and FVKESK. Unmatched junction bases numbered 9, after V lost 0 bases and J lost 4 bases. This CDR3 has 17 residues.

This chain uses TRBV27 with TRBJ1-1; D perhaps matches TRBD1 (6 bases). Germline CDR1 is MNHEY and CDR2 is SMNVEV (reference sequence). V lost 4 bases, J lost 4 bases, and 19 bases lay in between. CDR3 length: 16 residues. The CDR3 DNA reads as TGTGCCAGCAGTTCCCTTTCGGGGGGGGCTAGCACTGAAGCTTTCTTT. This translates into CASSSLSGGASTEAFF.

The J gene is TRBJ2-3, the V gene TRBV5-4; 9 nucleotides match TRBD2. The CDR3 is 16 residues long. Germline trimming cut 2 bases from V and 5 bases from J; bases unmatched to any gene: 9. The germline V gene has CDR1 SGHNT and CDR2 YYREEE (reference sequence). CDR3 sequence reads: CASSFLPSGIGDTQYF. The CDR3 DNA is TGTGCCAGCAGCTTCTTACCTAGCGGGATTGGAGATACGCAGTATTTT.

This rearrangement joins TRBV7-8 to TRBJ1-2; weak D call: TRBD1 (5 bases). This CDR3 spans 14 amino acids. Per germline, CDR1 SGHVS and CDR2 FQNEAQ. The V end was cut by 5 bases, the J end by 4 bases, with 14 bases between. CDR3 in DNA: TGTGCCAGCAGCCGTGGGGCCGGAACCTATGGCTACACCTTC. As protein: CASSRGAGTYGYTF.

In this sample, this clone turned up once. The chain carries TRBV7-9 and TRBJ1-4; TRBD1 matches at 7 bases. V was clipped by 5 bases and J by 8 bases; unmatched bases: 5. This CDR3 is 13 amino acids long. Germline CDR1 and CDR2: SEHNR and FQNEAQ (reference sequence). The chain's CDR3 is CASSPGGDEKLFF. Written as DNA, the CDR3 is TGTGCCAGCAGCCCAGGGGGTGACGAAAAACTGTTTTTT.

Only one count was recorded for this clone. The V and J genes are TRBV5-6 and TRBJ1-6, with TRBD1 matching 9 bases. The CDR3 spans 15 residues. The J segment lost 10 bases and the V segment lost 0 bases, leaving 5 bases of the junction unmatched. The germline V gene has CDR1 SGHDT and CDR2 YYEEEE. For the CDR3, the DNA is TGTGCCAGCAGCTTGGCACAGGGGGCAGGATCACCCCTCCACTTT. Encoded protein: CASSLAQGAGSPLHF.

V and J are TRBV5-5 and TRBJ1-4, with unresolved D. The CDR3 has 16 residues. Trimming removed 2 bases at V and 0 bases at J, with 11 bases between. The germline gives CDR1 SGHKS, CDR2 YYEKEE (reference sequence). The CDR3 is CASSFYSGATNEKLFF. In nucleotides, the CDR3 is TGTGCCAGCAGCTTCTACTCTGGAGCAACTAATGAAAAACTGTTTTTT. Using reference TRBV5-5 and TRBJ1-4 for the parts outside the CDR3, the full variable domain is DAGVTQSPTHLIKTRGQQVTLRCSPISGHKSVSWYQQVLGQGPQFIFQYYEKEERGRGNFPDRFSARQFPNYSSELNVNALLLGDSALYLCASSFYSGATNEKLFFGSGTQLSVL.

This chain connects TRBV7-2 to TRBJ2-3, with 7 nucleotides matching TRBD2. V lost 2 bases to trimming and J lost 1 base; unmatched junction nucleotides: 6. Looked up from germline, CDR1 is SGHTA and CDR2 is FQGNSA. The CDR3 runs to 16 residues. The CDR3 nucleotides are TGTGCCAGCAGCTTACAGGCTAGCGGCCGCACAGATACGCAGTATTTT. It encodes CASSLQASGRTDTQYF.

Of note for this clone: Other DNA sequences within the sample encode an identical CDR3. V is TRBV29-1 and J is TRBJ1-2; D unclear. Trimming stripped 0 bases from V and 6 bases from J, with 5 bases between. Germline CDR1 and CDR2: SQVTM and ANQGSEA. The CDR3 runs 11 residues. The CDR3 spells CSVEDRDGYTF. DNA of the CDR3: TGCAGCGTTGAAGATCGGGATGGCTACACCTTC.

The chain recombines TRBV4-3 with TRBJ2-3; a weak D match, TRBD2 (6 bases). Trimming removed 0 bases from V and 8 bases from J, with 15 bases in between. This CDR3 region has 15 residues. Per the germline V gene, CDR1 is LGHNA and CDR2 is YSLEER. DNA of the CDR3: TGCGCCAGCAGCCAAGATGGCTCGCGGGGCGGTACGCAGTATTTT. It encodes CASSQDGSRGGTQYF.

The J gene is TRBJ2-2, the V gene TRBV7-3; 9 bases agree with TRBD2. V was pared by 4 bases and J by 2 bases, with 8 bases of the junction left unmatched. This CDR3 region has 17 residues. The germline gives CDR1 SGHTA, CDR2 FQGTGA. The CDR3 loop is CASSSWGTSRNTGELFF. The CDR3 bases are TGTGCCAGCAGCTCTTGGGGGACTAGCAGAAACACCGGGGAGCTGTTTTTT.

The V and J genes are TRBV30 and TRBJ2-6; D tentatively reads TRBD1 or TRBD2 (5 bases each). V gave up 6 bases and J gave up 0 bases, with 15 bases separating them. Germline lookup yields CDR1 GTSNPN and CDR2 SVGIG (reference sequence). The CDR3 consists of 16 residues. The CDR3 nucleotides read TGTGCCTGTTCCGGGACCGAAAGCTCTGGGGCCAACGTCCTGACTTTC. Its translation is CACSGTESSGANVLTF.

The rearrangement links TRBV6-6 to TRBJ1-1; D not resolved. V was clipped by 2 bases and J by 7 bases, with 8 bases between them. This CDR3 region has 12 residues. The germline CDR1 and CDR2 sequences are MNHNY and SVGAGI (reference sequence). The CDR3 bases are TGTGCCAGCAGTTACATGGGAGATGAAGCTTTCTTT. It encodes CASSYMGDEAFF.

This clone has only one observation. The chain is built from TRBV9 and TRBJ1-5, with 8 bases that match TRBD1. This CDR3 comprises 14 residues. The trim removed 6 bases at V and 9 bases at J, leaving 11 bases unmatched. Germline V gene lookup returns CDR1 SGDLS and CDR2 YYNGEE. CDR3 in amino acids: CASNDRGPPRPQHF. The CDR3 DNA reads as TGTGCCAGCAATGACAGGGGTCCACCTCGGCCCCAGCATTTT. Full variable domain (rest looked up from reference TRBV9 and TRBJ1-5): DSGVTQTPKHLITATGQRVTLRCSPRSGDLSVYWYQQSLDQGLQFLIQYYNGEERAKGNILERFSAQQFPDLHSELNLSSLELGDSALYFCASNDRGPPRPQHFGDGTRLSIL.

This clone has a single count. The chain links TRBV5-5 to TRBJ2-5; D unresolved. CDR3 length equals 13 residues. V was shortened by 5 bases and J by 10 bases, with 18 bases between the two germline ends. Germline CDR1 reads SGHKS; CDR2 reads YYEKEE (reference sequence). The CDR3 spells CASRILTWEDQYF. The CDR3 region has the DNA TGTGCCAGCAGGATTCTAACATGGGAAGACCAGTACTTC.

A single count supports this clone. CDR3 amino acids: CASREEVVPYNEQFF. In DNA form, the CDR3 reads TGCGCCAGCAGGGAAGAGGTAGTCCCATACAATGAGCAGTTCTTC. The rearrangement joins TRBV5-1 to TRBJ2-1; D not resolved. CDR3 length: 15 amino acids. V lost 5 bases to trimming and J lost 4 bases, with 16 bases between them. Germline lookup yields CDR1 SGHRS and CDR2 YFSETQ.

V usage is TRBV3-1 (or the pseudogene TRBV3-2) and J usage is TRBJ2-1; 7 nucleotides match TRBD2. The CDR3 consists of 18 residues. V trimming: 0 bases; J trimming: 3 bases; junction bases outside the gene matches: 11. Germline V CDR1 and CDR2: LGHDT, YNNKEL (reference sequence). The CDR3 loop reads CASSQDPMREIGYNEQFF. In nucleotides, the CDR3 is TGTGCCAGCAGCCAAGATCCCATGCGGGAGATTGGCTACAATGAGCAGTTCTTC.